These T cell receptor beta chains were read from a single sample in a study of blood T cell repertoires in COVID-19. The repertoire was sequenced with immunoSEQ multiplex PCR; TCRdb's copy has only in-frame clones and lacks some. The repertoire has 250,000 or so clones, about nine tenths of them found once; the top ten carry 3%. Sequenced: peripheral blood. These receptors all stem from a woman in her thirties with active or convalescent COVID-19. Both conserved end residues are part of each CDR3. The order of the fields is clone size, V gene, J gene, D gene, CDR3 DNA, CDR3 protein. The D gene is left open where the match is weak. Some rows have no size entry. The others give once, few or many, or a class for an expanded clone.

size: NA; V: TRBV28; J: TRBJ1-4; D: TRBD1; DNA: TGTGCCAGCAGTTCGGCCAGGGGGCGTCGTGAAAAACTGTTTTTT; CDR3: CASSSARGRREKLFF
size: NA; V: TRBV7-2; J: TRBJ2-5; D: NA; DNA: TGTGCCAGCAGCTTAAGGACAGCCCAAGAGACCCAGTACTTC; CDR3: CASSLRTAQETQYF
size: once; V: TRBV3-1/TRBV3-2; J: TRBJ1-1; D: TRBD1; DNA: TGTGCCAGCAGCCTTTCAGGGGGAAGGACTGAAGCTTTCTTT; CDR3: CASSLSGGRTEAFF
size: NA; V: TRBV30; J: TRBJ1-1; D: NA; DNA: TGTGCCTGGAGTGTACTGGGGCACACTGAAGCTTTCTTT; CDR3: CAWSVLGHTEAFF
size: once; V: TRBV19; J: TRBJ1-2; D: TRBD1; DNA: TGTGCCAGTAGTCCGACCGGGACAGGGGGTAGGAGCTACACCTTC; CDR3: CASSPTGTGGRSYTF
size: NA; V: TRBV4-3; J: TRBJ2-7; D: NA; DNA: TGCGCCAGCAGCCAGCAAACAGGGACCTACGAGCAGTACTTC; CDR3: CASSQQTGTYEQYF
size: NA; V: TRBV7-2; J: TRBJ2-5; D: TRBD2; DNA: TGTGCCAGCAGCCACGGGACTAGCGGGGGAGGTGTGGAGACCCAGTACTTC; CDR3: CASSHGTSGGGVETQYF
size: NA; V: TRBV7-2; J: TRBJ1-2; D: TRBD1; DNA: TGTGCCAGCAGCTTCCTCGGGCAGGGGGGTGGCTACACCTTC; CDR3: CASSFLGQGGGYTF
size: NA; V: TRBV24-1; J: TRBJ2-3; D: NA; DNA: TGTGCCACCAGTCGATCTACCCCTGGGCGCACAGATACGCAGTATTTT; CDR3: CATSRSTPGRTDTQYF
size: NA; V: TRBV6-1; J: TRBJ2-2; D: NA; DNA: TGTGCCAGCAGTGACAGGGGATACACCGGGGAGCTGTTTTTT; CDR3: CASSDRGYTGELFF
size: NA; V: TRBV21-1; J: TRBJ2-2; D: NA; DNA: TGTGCCAGCAGCCCCTCTCGACAGGCTGTCGGGGAGCTGTTTTTT; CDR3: CASSPSRQAVGELFF
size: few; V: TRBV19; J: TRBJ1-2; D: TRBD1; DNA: TGTGCCAGTAGTACTGGACAGGGTCGGTTCTATGGCTACACCTTC; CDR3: CASSTGQGRFYGYTF
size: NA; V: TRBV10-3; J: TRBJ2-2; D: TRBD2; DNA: TGTGCCATCAGTGAGTCTGGACTAGCGAACACCGGGGAGCTGTTTTTT; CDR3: CAISESGLANTGELFF
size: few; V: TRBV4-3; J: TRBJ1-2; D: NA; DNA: TGCGCCAGCAGCCACGAGTCGGGGAATGGCTACACCTTC; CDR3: CASSHESGNGYTF
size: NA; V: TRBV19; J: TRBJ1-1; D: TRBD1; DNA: TGTGCCAGTAGTGGATCGGGACAGGTTACTAACACTGAAGCTTTCTTT; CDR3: CASSGSGQVTNTEAFF
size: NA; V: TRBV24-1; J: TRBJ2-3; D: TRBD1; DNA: TGTGCCACCAGCAGACAGGGGGGCACCTTGGATACGCAGTATTTT; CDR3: CATSRQGGTLDTQYF
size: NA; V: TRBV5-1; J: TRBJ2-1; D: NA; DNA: TGCGCCAGCAGCCCATCGACAGCTTACAATGAGCAGTTCTTC; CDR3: CASSPSTAYNEQFF
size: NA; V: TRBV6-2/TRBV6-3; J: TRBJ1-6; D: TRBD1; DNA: TGTGCCAGCAGTTACTCGGCCCAGGGGGCATTCTATAATTCACCCCTCCACTTT; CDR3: CASSYSAQGAFYNSPLHF
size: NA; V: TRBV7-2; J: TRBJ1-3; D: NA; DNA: TGTGCCAGCAGCTCAGGAAGAACAGGATCTGGAAACACCATATATTTT; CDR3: CASSSGRTGSGNTIYF